Presented here are 7 T cell receptor beta chains from one specimen sequenced in a study of OX40 agonist ivuxolimab in advanced cancers. Clones were read by immunoSEQ multiplex PCR, and TCRdb kept only the in-frame ones, dropping some. The profile shows approximately 42,000 clones, approximately 75% of them singletons. Sequences were derived from CD4+ or CD8+ T cells sorted from blood, sampled in a trial of the OX40 agonist ivuxolimab. Receptor source: an adult with an advanced solid tumor such as melanoma, head and neck, liver or kidney cancer.

This rearrangement joins TRBV13 to TRBJ1-1, with a weak D call TRBD1 (5 bases). CDR3 size: 12 residues. Germline assignment: CDR1 PRHDT and CDR2 FYEKMQ (reference sequence). Trimming cost V 2 bases and J 4 bases, with 5 bases left between them. CDR3 sequence: CASSLRGTEAFF. DNA of the CDR3: TGTGCCAGCAGCTTAAGGGGCACTGAAGCTTTCTTT.

The chain couples TRBV14 to TRBJ1-4; D ambiguous. Germline V gene sequence: CDR1 SGHDN, CDR2 FVKESK. The CDR3 spans 17 residues. Trimming pared 0 bases from V and 8 bases from J, leaving 19 bases between. CDR3 in amino acids: CASSQDADTGVTEKLFF. Written as DNA, the CDR3 is TGTGCCAGCAGCCAAGATGCCGACACCGGGGTGACGGAAAAACTGTTTTTT.

The rearrangement links TRBV14 to TRBJ1-6, with TRBD1 matching 7 bases. The CDR3 spans 16 residues. Germline V gene data show CDR1 as SGHDN and CDR2 as FVKESK. The trim removed 5 bases at V and 5 bases at J, leaving 9 bases unmatched. DNA of the CDR3: TGTGCCAGCAGCTTGACAGGGAGACCGAATAATTCACCCCTCCACTTT. This translates into CASSLTGRPNNSPLHF.

The J gene is TRBJ1-1, the V gene TRBV18, with D uncertain. Germline V gene data show CDR1 as KGHSH and CDR2 as LQKENI. CDR3 size: 12 residues. V was trimmed by 3 bases and J by 5 bases, leaving 7 bases between them. Written as DNA, the CDR3 is TGTGCCAGCTCACCTCGTGCGACTGAAGCTTTCTTT. Translated: CASSPRATEAFF.

J is TRBJ2-1 and V is TRBV9; 10 bases match TRBD2. Losses at the gene ends were 1 base for V and 7 bases for J; bases not matched to a gene: 11. Germline CDR1 is SGDLS and CDR2 is YYNGEE. The CDR3 sequence is 17 residues long. CDR3 protein: CASSVSLPSGSPNEQFF. As DNA, the CDR3 is TGTGCCAGCAGCGTATCCCTTCCTAGCGGGAGCCCTAATGAGCAGTTCTTC. Full variable domain (outside the CDR3, taken from reference TRBV9 and TRBJ2-1): DSGVTQTPKHLITATGQRVTLRCSPRSGDLSVYWYQQSLDQGLQFLIQYYNGEERAKGNILERFSAQQFPDLHSELNLSSLELGDSALYFCASSVSLPSGSPNEQFFGPGTRLTVL.

The V call is TRBV19, the J call TRBJ2-7, with TRBD2 matching 7 bases. The CDR3 has 15 amino acids. V shed 4 bases, J shed 3 bases, and the junction held 9 bases outside the gene matches. Looked up from germline, CDR1 is LNHDA and CDR2 is SQIVND (reference sequence). CDR3 loop: CASSKSGLMLYEQYF. CDR3 in DNA: TGTGCCAGTAGTAAATCGGGACTAATGCTCTACGAGCAGTACTTC.

CDR3 sequence reads: CASSYQGKLFF. The CDR3, as DNA: TGTGCCAGCAGTTACCAGGGAAAACTGTTTTTT. This chain connects TRBV6-5 to TRBJ1-4; perhaps TRBD1 as D (5 bases). The CDR3 covers 11 residues. Germline V gives CDR1 MNHEY, CDR2 SVGAGI. V lost 2 bases and J lost 10, with 5 bases in between.